This T cell receptor beta chain was sequenced during a study of blood T cell repertoires in COVID-19. For the study at large: In each case, the material was cDNA or gDNA derived from T cells, B-cell-depleted T cells, or PBMCs.

Trimming removed 5 bases from V and 4 bases from J; junction bases left unmatched: 2. Germline V lookup: CDR1 SGHTA, CDR2 FQGNSA. The length of the CDR3 is 14 residues. Authors' methods: Cell counts per sample came from amplifying reference gene primers. TCRdb keeps only in-frame clones here, not all; method: immunoSEQ multiplex PCR. V and J calls and clone size are those listed in that table; D and trimming were worked out from the DNA. Here the sample spans some 180,000 clones, 80% being singletons. The rearrangement joins TRBV7-2 to TRBJ1-1, with 12 positions matching TRBD1. Sample: PBMCs or T cells enriched from blood (not recorded which). This receptor was obtained from a man aged 55 to 70 who had been exposed to COVID-19. CDR3 in amino acids: CASSRDRGPTEAFF. CDR3 bases: TGTGCCAGCAGCCGGGACAGGGGGCCCACTGAAGCTTTCTTT.